These 5 T cell receptor beta chains were sequenced from one sample in a study of T-cell reconstitution after alpha-beta-depleted transplantation in children. The library targeted TCRbeta and was prepared with unique molecular identifiers. TCRdb called the PCR reads again in MiXCR, with one record for every CDR3 protein. The table records about 500,000 distinct CDR3 sequences, around a third of them present only once. The sample was PBMCs from the stem cell graft donor, taken from the stem cell graft. The source is a human donor who donated a stem cell graft to a child with aplastic anemia.

The chain links TRBV6-5 to TRBJ1-5; D remains ambiguous. The CDR3 is 12 amino acids. CDR1 is MNHEY and CDR2 is SVGAGI in the germline V gene. Trimming shortened V by 6 bases and J by 4 bases, and 7 bases separated the two germline ends. The CDR3 DNA follows: TGTGCCAGCAGAGGGCCGAATCAGCCCCAGCATTTT. It is translated as CASRGPNQPQHF.

The chain combines TRBV6-5 with TRBJ1-2; D possibly corresponds to TRBD1 (6 bases). Germline loops: CDR1 MNHEY, CDR2 SVGAGI. The CDR3 contains 14 residues. V lost 0 bases and J 8 bases, leaving 13 bases between the germline ends. CDR3 region: CASSYSQGLRGYTF. In nucleotides, the CDR3 is TGTGCCAGCAGTTACTCCCAGGGGTTGCGAGGCTACACCTTC.

This clonotype has just a few counts. The chain combines TRBV10-3 with TRBJ1-1, with 10 bases fitting TRBD1. Germline-derived CDR1 and CDR2 are ENHRY and SYGVKD. The CDR3 spans 16 residues. V lost 3 bases and J lost 4; bases outside the gene matches: 8. The CDR3 loop is CAISDPGQGTTTEAFF. The CDR3 DNA reads TGTGCCATCAGTGATCCGGGACAGGGGACGACCACTGAAGCTTTCTTT.

The V gene is TRBV18, the J gene TRBJ2-5; D is uncertain. CDR1 and CDR2 from the germline V gene are KGHSH and LQKENI. The CDR3 loop spans 12 amino acids. Trimming took off 6 bases at V and 5 bases at J, with 10 bases between the two ends. The DNA of the CDR3 is TGTGCCAGCTCCCCTAACATGGAGACCCAGTACTTC. It is translated as CASSPNMETQYF.

The V call is TRBV7-2, the J call TRBJ2-3; D remains ambiguous. Germline V gives CDR1 SGHTA, CDR2 FQGNSA. The CDR3 covers 15 residues. The V end lost 5 bases, the J end lost 2 bases, and 14 bases lay between the germline ends. CDR3 protein: CASSPGPELTDTQYF. CDR3 coding DNA: TGTGCCAGCAGCCCCGGGCCCGAGCTCACAGATACGCAGTATTTT.